Sequencing of this T cell receptor beta chain was carried out in a study of vaccination and CD4 T cells after COVID-19. The wider study: Cells received overlapping spike peptides from SARS-CoV-2, HCoV-NL63, HCoV-OC43 and HCoV-229E as stimulation.

Trimming shortened V by 5 bases and J by 3 bases, and 11 bases separated the two germline ends. From germline, CDR1 is SGHNT and CDR2 YENEEA. There are 13 residues in the CDR3. A remark on this clonotype: Its specificity is not known.

Treatment noted: roughly 11-day PBMC culture with coronavirus spike peptide pools or control peptides (ViraFEST assay). From the unexposed donor, CD4+ T cells were collected ahead of the COVID-19 pandemic (2011-2018). The researchers probed unexposed-donor CD4+ T cells with SARS-CoV-2 S/N and four cold-coronavirus spikes, cells permitting. Once obtained from cultured CD4+ T cells, the DNA was sequenced using the Oncomine TCR Beta short-read assay. Genomic DNA extraction was carried out from cultured CD4+ T cells. TCRdb analysed the PCR reads with MiXCR anew, one entry per CDR3 protein. The data contain about 11,000 distinct CDR3 sequences, around 30% of them singletons.

This clonotype was obtained from a human donor in good health. The J gene is TRBJ2-7, the V gene TRBV11-3; D remains ambiguous. Sequenced input: CD4+ T cells from blood, cultured in vitro. CDR3 residues: CASSGRGNYEQYF. The CDR3 nucleotides are TGTGCCAGCAGCGGGCGTGGGAACTACGAGCAGTACTTC.